This note documents a single T cell receptor beta chain sequence. This sample is drawn from a study of blood T cell repertoires in COVID-19. Study-level background: Italy, Spain and the United States were the sources of the convalescent and acute COVID-19 samples.

Using immunoSEQ multiplex PCR, the repertoire was profiled, and TCRdb retains in-frame clones only, with some absent. In the table there are several thousand clones, 80% to 90% of which are singletons. The sequence came from a human donor in a cohort sampled during active COVID-19. The donor label of this sample is uncertain. The specimen sequenced was peripheral blood.

DNA of the CDR3: TGTGCCAGCAGTCAGGGCAATCAGCCCCAGCATTTT. Protein: CASSQGNQPQHF. The V gene is TRBV25-1, the J gene TRBJ1-5; D not certain. V lost 5 bases, J lost 2 bases, and 4 bases lay in between. The CDR3 consists of 12 residues. CDR1 MGHDK and CDR2 SYGVNS come from the germline V gene.